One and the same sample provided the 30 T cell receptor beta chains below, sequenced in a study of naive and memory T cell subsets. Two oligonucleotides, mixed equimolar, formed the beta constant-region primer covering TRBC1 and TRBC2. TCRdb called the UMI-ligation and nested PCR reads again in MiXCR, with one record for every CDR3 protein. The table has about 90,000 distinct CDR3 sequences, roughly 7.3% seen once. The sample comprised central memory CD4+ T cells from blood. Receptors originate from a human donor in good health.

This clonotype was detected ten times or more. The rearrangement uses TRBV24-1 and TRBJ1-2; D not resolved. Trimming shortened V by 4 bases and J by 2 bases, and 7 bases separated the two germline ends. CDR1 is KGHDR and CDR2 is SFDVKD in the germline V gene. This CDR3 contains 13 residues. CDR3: CATSDPFNYGYTF. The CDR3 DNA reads TGTGCCACCAGTGACCCCTTCAACTATGGCTACACCTTC.

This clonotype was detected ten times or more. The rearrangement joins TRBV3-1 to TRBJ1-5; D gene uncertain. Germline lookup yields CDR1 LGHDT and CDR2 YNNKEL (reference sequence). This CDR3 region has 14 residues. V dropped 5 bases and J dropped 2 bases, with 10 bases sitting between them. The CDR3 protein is CASSGDGGNQPQHF. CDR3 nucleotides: TGTGCCAGCAGCGGAGACGGTGGCAATCAGCCCCAGCATTTT.

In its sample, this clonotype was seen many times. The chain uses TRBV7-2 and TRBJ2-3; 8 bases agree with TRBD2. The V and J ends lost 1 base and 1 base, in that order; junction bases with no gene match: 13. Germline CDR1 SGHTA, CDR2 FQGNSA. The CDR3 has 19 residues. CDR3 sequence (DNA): TGTGCCAGCAGCTTAGTCGGGCGGTCGGCGGGGGGCCGCACAGATACGCAGTATTTT. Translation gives CASSLVGRSAGGRTDTQYF.

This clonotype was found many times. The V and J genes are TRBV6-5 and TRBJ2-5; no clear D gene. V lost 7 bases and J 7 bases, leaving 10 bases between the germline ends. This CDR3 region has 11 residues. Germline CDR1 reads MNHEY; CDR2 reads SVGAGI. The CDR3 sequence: CASTNGGTQYF. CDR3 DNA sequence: TGTGCCAGCACTAATGGCGGGACCCAGTACTTC.

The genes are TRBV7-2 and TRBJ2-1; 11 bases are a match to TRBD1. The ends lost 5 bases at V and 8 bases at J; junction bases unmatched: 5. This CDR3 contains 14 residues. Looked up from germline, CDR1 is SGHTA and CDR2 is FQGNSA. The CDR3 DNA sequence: TGTGCCAGCAGCCGGGACAGGGGGTACTATGAGCAGTTCTTC. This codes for CASSRDRGYYEQFF.

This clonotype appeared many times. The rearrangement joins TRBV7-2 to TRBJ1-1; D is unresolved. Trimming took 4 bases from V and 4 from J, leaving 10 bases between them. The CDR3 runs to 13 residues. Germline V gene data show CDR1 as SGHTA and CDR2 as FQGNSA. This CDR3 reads CASSSRSSTEAFF. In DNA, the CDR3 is TGTGCCAGCAGCTCACGGTCGAGCACTGAAGCTTTCTTT. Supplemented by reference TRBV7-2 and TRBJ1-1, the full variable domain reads GAGVSQSPSNKVTEKGKDVELRCDPISGHTALYWYRQSLGQGLEFLIYFQGNSAPDKSGLPSDRFSAERTGGSVSTLTIQRTQQEDSAVYLCASSSRSSTEAFFGQGTRLTVV.

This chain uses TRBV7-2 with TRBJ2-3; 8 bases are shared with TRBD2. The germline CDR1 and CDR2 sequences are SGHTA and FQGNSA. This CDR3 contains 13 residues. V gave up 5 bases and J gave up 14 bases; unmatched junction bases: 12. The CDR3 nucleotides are TGTGCCAGCAGCGGGGGGGGACTAGGACAATGGTATTTT. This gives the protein CASSGGGLGQWYF.

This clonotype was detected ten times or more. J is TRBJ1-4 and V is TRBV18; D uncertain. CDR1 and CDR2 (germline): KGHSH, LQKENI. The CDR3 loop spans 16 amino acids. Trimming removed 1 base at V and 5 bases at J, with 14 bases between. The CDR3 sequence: CASSPRGGGSNEKLFF. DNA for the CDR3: TGTGCCAGCTCACCACGGGGTGGAGGCTCGAATGAAAAACTGTTTTTT.

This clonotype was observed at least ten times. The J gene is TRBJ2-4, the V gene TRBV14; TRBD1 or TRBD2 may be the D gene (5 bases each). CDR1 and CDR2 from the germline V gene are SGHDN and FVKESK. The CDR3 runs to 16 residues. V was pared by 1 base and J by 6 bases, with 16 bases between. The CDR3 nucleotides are TGTGCCAGCAGCCAAGGAGGGATGGGGGACGGAAACATTCAGTACTTC. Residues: CASSQGGMGDGNIQYF. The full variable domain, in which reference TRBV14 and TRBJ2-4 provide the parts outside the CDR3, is EAGVTQFPSHSVIEKGQTVTLRCDPISGHDNLYWYRRVMGKEIKFLLHFVKESKQDESGMPNNRFLAERTGGTYSTLKVQPAELEDSGVYFCASSQGGMGDGNIQYFGAGTRLSVL.

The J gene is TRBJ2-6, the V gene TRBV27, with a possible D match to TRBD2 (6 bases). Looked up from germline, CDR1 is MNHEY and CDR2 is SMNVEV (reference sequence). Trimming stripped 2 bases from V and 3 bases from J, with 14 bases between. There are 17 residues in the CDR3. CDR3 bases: TGTGCCAGCAGTTTACGTCGCCTCGGGGGTGGGGCCAACGTCCTGACTTTC. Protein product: CASSLRRLGGGANVLTF.

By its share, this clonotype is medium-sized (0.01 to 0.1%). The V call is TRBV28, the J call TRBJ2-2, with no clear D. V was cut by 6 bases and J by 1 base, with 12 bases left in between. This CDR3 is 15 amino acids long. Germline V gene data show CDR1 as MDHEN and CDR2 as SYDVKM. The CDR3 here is CASRAFKGNTGELFF. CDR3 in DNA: TGTGCCAGCAGGGCCTTCAAAGGGAACACCGGGGAGCTGTTTTTT.

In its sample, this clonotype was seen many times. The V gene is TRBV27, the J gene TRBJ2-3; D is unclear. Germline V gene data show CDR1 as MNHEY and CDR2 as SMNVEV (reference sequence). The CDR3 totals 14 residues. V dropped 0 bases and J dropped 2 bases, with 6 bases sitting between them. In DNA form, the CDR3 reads TGTGCCAGCAGTTTATCGGCGAACACAGATACGCAGTATTTT. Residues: CASSLSANTDTQYF.

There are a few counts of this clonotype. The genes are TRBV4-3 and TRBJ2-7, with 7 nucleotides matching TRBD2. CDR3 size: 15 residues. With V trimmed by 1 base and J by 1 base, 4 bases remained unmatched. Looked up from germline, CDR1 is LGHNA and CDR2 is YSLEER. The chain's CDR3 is CASSQAAGVSYEQYF. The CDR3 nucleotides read TGCGCCAGCAGCCAAGCTGCGGGAGTGTCCTACGAGCAGTACTTC.

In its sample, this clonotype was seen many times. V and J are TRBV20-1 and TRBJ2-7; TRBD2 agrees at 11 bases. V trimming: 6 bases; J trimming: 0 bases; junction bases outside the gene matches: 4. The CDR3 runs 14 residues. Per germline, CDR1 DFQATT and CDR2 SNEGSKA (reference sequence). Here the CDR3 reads CSATTSGVSYEQYF. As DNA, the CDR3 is TGCAGTGCCACGACTAGCGGGGTCTCCTACGAGCAGTACTTC.

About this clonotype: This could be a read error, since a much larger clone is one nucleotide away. The CDR3 protein is CATMWGSGSNQPQHF. CDR3 sequence (DNA): TGTGCCACCATGTGGGGGTCGGGAAGCAATCAGCCCCAGCATTTT. The V gene is TRBV12-3 or TRBV12-4, the J gene TRBJ1-5, with D possibly TRBD1 on 5 matching bases. Between the trimmed V and J ends, which lost 10 bases and 1 base, there was a span of 17 bases. There are 15 residues in the CDR3.

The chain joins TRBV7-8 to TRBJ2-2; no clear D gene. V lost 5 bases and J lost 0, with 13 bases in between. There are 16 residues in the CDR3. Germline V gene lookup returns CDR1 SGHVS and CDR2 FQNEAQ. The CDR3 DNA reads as TGTGCCAGCAGCCCAACCCCGACACCGAACACCGGGGAGCTGTTTTTT. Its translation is CASSPTPTPNTGELFF. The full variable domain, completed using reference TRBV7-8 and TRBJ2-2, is GAGVSQSPRYKVAKRGQDVALRCDPISGHVSLFWYQQALGQGPEFLTYFQNEAQLDKSGLPSDRFFAERPEGSVSTLKIQRTQQEDSAVYLCASSPTPTPNTGELFFGEGSRLTVL.

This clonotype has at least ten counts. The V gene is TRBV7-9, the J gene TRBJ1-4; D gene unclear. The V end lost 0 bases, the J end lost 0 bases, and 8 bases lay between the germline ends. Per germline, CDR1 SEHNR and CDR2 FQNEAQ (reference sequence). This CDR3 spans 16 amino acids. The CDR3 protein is CASSLALGTTNEKLFF. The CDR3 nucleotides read TGTGCCAGCAGCTTAGCCCTTGGAACAACTAATGAAAAACTGTTTTTT.

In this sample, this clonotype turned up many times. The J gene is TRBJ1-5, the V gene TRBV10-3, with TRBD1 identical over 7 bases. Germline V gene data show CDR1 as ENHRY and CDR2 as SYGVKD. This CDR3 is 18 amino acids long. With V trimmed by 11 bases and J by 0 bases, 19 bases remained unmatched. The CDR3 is CAPNDEGASSYSNQPQHF. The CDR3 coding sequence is TGTGCCCCTAACGACGAGGGGGCCTCGTCATATAGCAATCAGCCCCAGCATTTT.

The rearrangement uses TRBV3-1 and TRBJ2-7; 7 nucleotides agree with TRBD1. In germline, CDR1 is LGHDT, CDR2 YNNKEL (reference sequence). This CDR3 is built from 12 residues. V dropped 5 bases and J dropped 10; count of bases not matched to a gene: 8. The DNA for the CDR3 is TGTGCCAGCAGCTACCACAGGGGCTCCCAGTACTTC. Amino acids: CASSYHRGSQYF.

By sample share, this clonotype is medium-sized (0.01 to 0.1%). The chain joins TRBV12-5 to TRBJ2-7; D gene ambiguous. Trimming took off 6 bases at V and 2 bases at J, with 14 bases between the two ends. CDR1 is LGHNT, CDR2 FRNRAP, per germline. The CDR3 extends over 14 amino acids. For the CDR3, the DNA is TGTGCTAGTGGCTCACGGACCGGGCCCTACGAGCAGTACTTC. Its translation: CASGSRTGPYEQYF. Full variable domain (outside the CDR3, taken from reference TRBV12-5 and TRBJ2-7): DARVTQTPRHKVTEMGQEVTMRCQPILGHNTVFWYRQTMMQGLELLAYFRNRAPLDDSGMPKDRFSAEMPDATLATLKIQPSEPRDSAVYFCASGSRTGPYEQYFGPGTRLTVT.

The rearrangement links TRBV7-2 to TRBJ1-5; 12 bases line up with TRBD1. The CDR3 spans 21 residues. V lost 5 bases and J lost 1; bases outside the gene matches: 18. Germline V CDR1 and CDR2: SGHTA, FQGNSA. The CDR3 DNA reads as TGTGCCAGCAGCCCCGGTGGGGCGGGACAGGGGGCTCTGTTAAGCAATCAGCCCCAGCATTTT. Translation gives CASSPGGAGQGALLSNQPQHF. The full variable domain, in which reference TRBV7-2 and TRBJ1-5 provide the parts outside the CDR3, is GAGVSQSPSNKVTEKGKDVELRCDPISGHTALYWYRQSLGQGLEFLIYFQGNSAPDKSGLPSDRFSAERTGGSVSTLTIQRTQQEDSAVYLCASSPGGAGQGALLSNQPQHFGDGTRLSIL.

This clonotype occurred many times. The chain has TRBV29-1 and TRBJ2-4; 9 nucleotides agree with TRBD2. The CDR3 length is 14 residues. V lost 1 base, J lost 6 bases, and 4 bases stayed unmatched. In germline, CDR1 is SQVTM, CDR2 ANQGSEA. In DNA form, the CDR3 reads TGCAGCGTTGAAGCGACTAGCGGATTAAACATTCAGTACTTC. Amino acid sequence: CSVEATSGLNIQYF. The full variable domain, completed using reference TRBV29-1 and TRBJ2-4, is SAVISQKPSRDICQRGTSLTIQCQVDSQVTMMFWYRQQPGQSLTLIATANQGSEATYESGFVIDKFPISRPNLTFSTLTVSNMSPEDSSIYLCSVEATSGLNIQYFGAGTRLSVL.

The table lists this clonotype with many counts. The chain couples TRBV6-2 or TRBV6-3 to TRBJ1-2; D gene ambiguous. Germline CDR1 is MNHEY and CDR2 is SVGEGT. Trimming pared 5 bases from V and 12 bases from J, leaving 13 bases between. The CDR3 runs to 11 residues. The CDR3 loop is CASSDGRPHTF. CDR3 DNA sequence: TGTGCCAGCAGTGACGGTAGGCCCCACACCTTC.

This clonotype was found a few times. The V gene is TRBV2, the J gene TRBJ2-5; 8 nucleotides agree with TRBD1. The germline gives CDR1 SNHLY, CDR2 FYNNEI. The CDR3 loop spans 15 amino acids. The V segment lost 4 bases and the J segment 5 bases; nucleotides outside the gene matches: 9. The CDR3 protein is CASSGQGAKGETQYF. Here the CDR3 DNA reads TGTGCCAGCAGTGGGCAGGGGGCGAAGGGGGAGACCCAGTACTTC.

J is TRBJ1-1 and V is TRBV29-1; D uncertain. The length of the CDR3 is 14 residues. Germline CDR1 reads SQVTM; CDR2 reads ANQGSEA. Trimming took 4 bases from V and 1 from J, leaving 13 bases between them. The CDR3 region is CSVGPGRQNTEAFF. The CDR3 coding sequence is TGCAGCGTTGGCCCGGGCCGTCAGAACACTGAAGCTTTCTTT. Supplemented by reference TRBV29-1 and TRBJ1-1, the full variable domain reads SAVISQKPSRDICQRGTSLTIQCQVDSQVTMMFWYRQQPGQSLTLIATANQGSEATYESGFVIDKFPISRPNLTFSTLTVSNMSPEDSSIYLCSVGPGRQNTEAFFGQGTRLTVV.

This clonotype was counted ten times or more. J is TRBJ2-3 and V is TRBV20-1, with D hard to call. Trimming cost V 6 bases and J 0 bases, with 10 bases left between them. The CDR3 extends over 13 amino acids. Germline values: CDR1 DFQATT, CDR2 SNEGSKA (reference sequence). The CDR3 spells CSAHSWSTDTQYF. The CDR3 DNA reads TGCAGTGCGCACAGTTGGAGCACAGATACGCAGTATTTT.

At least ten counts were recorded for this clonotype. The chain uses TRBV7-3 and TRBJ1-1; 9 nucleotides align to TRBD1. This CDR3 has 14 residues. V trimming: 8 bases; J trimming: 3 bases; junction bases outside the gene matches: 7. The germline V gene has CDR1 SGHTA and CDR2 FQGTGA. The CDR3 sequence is CASRLTGGDTEAFF. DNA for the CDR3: TGTGCCAGCCGATTGACAGGGGGGGACACTGAAGCTTTCTTT.

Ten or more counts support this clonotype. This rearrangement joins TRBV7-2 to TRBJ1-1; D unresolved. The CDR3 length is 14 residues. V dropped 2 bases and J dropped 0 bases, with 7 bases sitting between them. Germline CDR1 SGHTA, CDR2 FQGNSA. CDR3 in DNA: TGTGCCAGCAGCTTAAGGGCCATGAACACTGAAGCTTTCTTT. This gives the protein CASSLRAMNTEAFF.

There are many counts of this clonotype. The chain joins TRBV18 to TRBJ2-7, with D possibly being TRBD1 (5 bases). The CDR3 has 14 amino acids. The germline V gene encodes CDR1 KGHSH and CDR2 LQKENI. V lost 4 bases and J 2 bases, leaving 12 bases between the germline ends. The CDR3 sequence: CASSHKLGAYEQYF. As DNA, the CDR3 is TGTGCCAGCTCACATAAGTTAGGGGCCTACGAGCAGTACTTC.

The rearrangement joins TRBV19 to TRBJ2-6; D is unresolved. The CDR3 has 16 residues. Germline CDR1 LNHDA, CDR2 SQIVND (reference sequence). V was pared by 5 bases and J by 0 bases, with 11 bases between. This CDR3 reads CASSVQAPSGANVLTF. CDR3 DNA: TGTGCCAGTAGTGTCCAGGCCCCCTCTGGGGCCAACGTCCTGACTTTC.